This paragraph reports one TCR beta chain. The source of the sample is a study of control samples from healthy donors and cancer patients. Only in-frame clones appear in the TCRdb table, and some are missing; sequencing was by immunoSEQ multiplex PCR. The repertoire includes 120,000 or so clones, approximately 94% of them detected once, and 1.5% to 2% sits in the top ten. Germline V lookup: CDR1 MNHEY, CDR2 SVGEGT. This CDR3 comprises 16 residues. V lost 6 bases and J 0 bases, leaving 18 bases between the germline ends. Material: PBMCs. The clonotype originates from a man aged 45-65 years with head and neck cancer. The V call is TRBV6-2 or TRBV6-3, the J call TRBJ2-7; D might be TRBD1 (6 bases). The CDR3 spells CASSSGQLMSSYEQYF. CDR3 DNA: TGTGCCAGCAGCTCTGGACAGTTAATGAGCTCCTACGAGCAGTACTTC.